The subject of this entry is one TCR beta chain. Its antigen is still unknown. The record originates from a study of cytomegalovirus exposure and HLA in healthy donors. Study findings and constraints: Subsequent analysis found a tendency for first-cohort TCR clusters to co-occur within the approximately 130 validation repertoires. The classifier reportedly diagnosed cytomegalovirus status with high specificity and sensitivity. Most observed TCR sequences were rare, whereas some public TCRs were detected in many donors.

Donors came from a validation cohort of over a hundred subjects, distinct from the first 666-subject cohort. Germline V gene sequence: CDR1 MGHDK, CDR2 SYGVNS. The CDR3 extends over 15 amino acids. V was clipped by 8 bases and J by 6 bases, with 23 bases between them. Assay: immunoSEQ multiplex PCR; the TCRdb copy retains only in-frame clones and omits some. The sample consists of 55,000 to 70,000 clones, 85% to 95% of them appearing once. The sample taken for sequencing was PBMCs. The chain links TRBV25-1 to TRBJ2-7, with D perhaps matching TRBD2 (7 bases). The clonotype originates from a young man in good health and CMV-seropositive. The CDR3 sequence: CASATLAGKGGEQYF. The CDR3 DNA reads as TGTGCCAGCGCTACCTTAGCGGGTAAGGGGGGCGAGCAGTACTTC.